The 32 T cell receptor beta chains in this list originate from one sample, sequenced in a study of patients and donors after allogeneic stem cell transplantation. TCRdb re-called the RT-PCR reads with MiXCR, one entry per CDR3 protein. The repertoire holds 80,000 to 90,000 distinct CDR3 sequences, with about 48% as singletons. The sequenced sample was blood, either unsorted or a sorted T cell fraction (not recorded which). The receptors stem from a human donor who was either an allogeneic HSCT recipient or a stem cell or donor lymphocyte infusion donor (not recorded which). It is not recorded whose cells these are; they may come from a transplant donor.

The V gene is TRBV6-5, the J gene TRBJ1-2; D is unclear. V was trimmed by 5 bases and J by 6 bases, leaving 13 bases between them. CDR1 is MNHEY, CDR2 SVGAGI, per germline. The CDR3 loop spans 13 amino acids. The CDR3 is CASSIRFSNGYTF. CDR3 coding DNA: TGTGCCAGCAGTATCAGGTTTTCAAATGGCTACACCTTC.

The J gene is TRBJ1-2, the V gene TRBV7-9; tentative D call: TRBD1 (5 bases). In germline, CDR1 is SEHNR, CDR2 FQNEAQ (reference sequence). The CDR3 has 15 residues. The V gene lost 4 bases and the J gene lost 5 bases, with 17 bases spanning the gap. The CDR3 reads CASSSRGRELYGYTF. The CDR3 DNA reads TGTGCCAGCAGCTCGCGGGGCAGGGAGCTATATGGCTACACCTTC.

Only one count was recorded for this clonotype. This chain joins TRBV12-3 or TRBV12-4 and TRBJ2-1; 10 positions agree with TRBD1. The length of the CDR3 is 16 residues. The trim removed 5 bases at V and 5 bases at J, leaving 9 bases unmatched. The chain's CDR3 is CASSPSPGQGNNEQFF. The DNA of the CDR3 is TGTGCCAGCAGTCCGTCACCGGGACAGGGGAACAATGAGCAGTTCTTC.

This chain connects TRBV3-1 to TRBJ1-2; D is undetermined. The V gene lost 0 bases and the J gene lost 7 bases, with 6 bases spanning the gap. Germline V gene sequence: CDR1 LGHDT, CDR2 YNNKEL (reference sequence). The CDR3 totals 12 residues. For the CDR3, the DNA is TGTGCCAGCAGCCAAGACAGGCGTGGCTACACCTTC. Translated, it gives CASSQDRRGYTF.

J is TRBJ1-1 and V is TRBV19; no definite D call. Germline CDR1 is LNHDA and CDR2 is SQIVND (reference sequence). The CDR3 sequence is 12 residues long. V shed 0 bases and J shed 1 base, with 0 bases lying between them. CDR3 DNA: TGTGCCAGTAGTATAGAGAACACTGAAGCTTTCTTT. This sequence encodes CASSIENTEAFF.

The chain uses TRBV29-1 and TRBJ1-2; D is unclear. Trimming removed 1 base from V and 2 bases from J, with 8 bases in between. The CDR3 extends over 13 amino acids. Germline lookup yields CDR1 SQVTM and CDR2 ANQGSEA. The CDR3 spells CSVEGVGNYGYTF. The DNA of the CDR3 is TGCAGCGTTGAAGGGGTCGGAAACTATGGCTACACCTTC.

This clonotype was seen more than once but under ten times. This chain links TRBV7-9 with TRBJ1-1; D gene uncertain. This CDR3 contains 14 residues. The V end was cut by 1 base, the J end by 5 bases, with 11 bases between. Germline lookup yields CDR1 SEHNR and CDR2 FQNEAQ (reference sequence). In DNA form, the CDR3 reads TGTGCCAGCAGCTTAGAACGGTTAGGGACTGAAGCTTTCTTT. Its translation is CASSLERLGTEAFF.

The chain couples TRBV12-3 or TRBV12-4 to TRBJ1-6; 7 bases are a match to TRBD1. The CDR3 is 16 amino acids. Trimming removed 2 bases from V and 4 bases from J; junction bases left unmatched: 5. The DNA for the CDR3 is TGTGCCAGCAGTTTAAGCCCGACAGGGTATAATTCACCCCTCCACTTT. It is translated as CASSLSPTGYNSPLHF.

In its sample, this clonotype was seen a few times. The chain links TRBV18 to TRBJ1-3; 7 bases map to TRBD1. The CDR3 sequence is 15 residues long. J was trimmed by 6 bases and V by 1 base; bases with no gene match: 6. Germline V gene lookup returns CDR1 KGHSH and CDR2 LQKENI. The chain's CDR3 is CASSPQGAPSNTIYF. CDR3 sequence (DNA): TGTGCCAGCTCACCACAGGGGGCACCGTCAAACACCATATATTTT.

The V gene is TRBV20-1, the J gene TRBJ1-3; weak D call: TRBD1 (6 bases). V lost 2 bases and J 5 bases, leaving 10 bases between the germline ends. From germline, CDR1 is DFQATT and CDR2 SNEGSKA (reference sequence). The CDR3 has 13 residues. CDR3 region: CSARSGQRNTIYF. The DNA of the CDR3 is TGCAGTGCTAGATCCGGACAGAGAAACACCATATATTTT.

The CDR3 DNA reads TGTGCCAGCAGCCTCCAACGATCTTCCTATGGCTACACCTTC. Translation: CASSLQRSSYGYTF. This chain connects TRBV5-5 to TRBJ1-2, with unresolved D. V was shortened by 4 bases and J by 4 bases, with 14 bases between the two germline ends. This CDR3 region has 14 residues. The V gene's germline CDR1 is SGHKS and CDR2 YYEKEE (reference sequence).

This clonotype was observed a few times. J is TRBJ1-1 and V is TRBV29-1, with 9 bases identical to TRBD1. Germline lookup yields CDR1 SQVTM and CDR2 ANQGSEA. V shed 7 bases and J 7 bases; nucleotides not matched to a gene: 13. CDR3 length: 14 amino acids. As DNA, the CDR3 is TGCAGCGCACTCGCCGGGACAGGGACCCTTGAAGCTTTCTTT. Amino acids: CSALAGTGTLEAFF.

V is TRBV14 and J is TRBJ2-2; D uncertain. V was clipped by 2 bases and J by 6 bases, with 10 bases between them. Germline V gene sequence: CDR1 SGHDN, CDR2 FVKESK. This CDR3 contains 14 residues. The DNA of the CDR3 is TGTGCCAGCAGCCAACGTCTATTAGCCGGGGAGCTGTTTTTT. It encodes CASSQRLLAGELFF.

The CDR3 protein is CSAAFRGFRNIQYF. DNA of the CDR3: TGCAGTGCTGCCTTTCGGGGGTTTAGAAACATTCAGTACTTC. J is TRBJ2-4 and V is TRBV20-1; weak D call: TRBD2 (6 bases). Looked up from germline, CDR1 is DFQATT and CDR2 is SNEGSKA (reference sequence). The CDR3 is 14 residues long. V lost 5 bases, J lost 6 bases, and 17 bases lay in between.

The chain recombines TRBV15 with TRBJ1-4; D not certain. The V end was cut by 1 base, the J end by 1 base, with 7 bases between. Germline V gene sequence: CDR1 LNHNV, CDR2 YYDKDF (reference sequence). The CDR3 extends over 15 amino acids. The CDR3 coding sequence is TGTGCCACCAGCAGAGCCCGGGAAACTAATGAAAAACTGTTTTTT. Translation gives CATSRARETNEKLFF.

The chain recombines TRBV7-2 with TRBJ1-2; D is ambiguous. Deletions cut 3 bases from V and 2 bases from J, with 13 bases between. CDR1 is SGHTA, CDR2 FQGNSA, per germline. The CDR3 has 15 residues. DNA of the CDR3: TGTGCCAGCAGCTTTTCTCGGCCTTCCAACTATGGCTACACCTTC. Its protein is CASSFSRPSNYGYTF.

The chain has TRBV18 and TRBJ2-2, with D hard to call. The germline V and J ends were trimmed by 3 bases and 2 bases, with 10 bases remaining between them. Germline CDR1 and CDR2: KGHSH and LQKENI. CDR3 length equals 15 residues. CDR3 sequence: CASSPVDTNTGELFF. The CDR3 DNA reads TGTGCCAGCTCACCGGTTGACACAAACACCGGGGAGCTGTTTTTT.

This chain connects TRBV25-1 to TRBJ1-4; 8 positions agree with TRBD1. The CDR3 covers 15 residues. With V trimmed by 2 bases and J by 10 bases, 9 bases remained unmatched. Looked up from germline, CDR1 is MGHDK and CDR2 is SYGVNS. The CDR3 sequence is CASSEHQQGGGKLFF. Here the CDR3 DNA reads TGTGCCAGCAGTGAACATCAACAGGGGGGGGGAAAACTGTTTTTT.

The rearrangement links TRBV28 to TRBJ2-7, with D uncertain. Germline assignment: CDR1 MDHEN and CDR2 SYDVKM. This CDR3 is 14 amino acids long. Trimming pared 1 base from V and 6 bases from J, leaving 13 bases between. Here the CDR3 DNA reads TGTGCCAGCAGTTTATCCCCTGCATCGGGCGAGCAGTACTTC. It specifies CASSLSPASGEQYF.

This chain joins TRBV4-1 and TRBJ1-4; D is ambiguous. The germline gives CDR1 MGHRA, CDR2 YSYEKL. This CDR3 spans 13 amino acids. Trimming removed 4 bases from V and 11 bases from J, with 14 bases in between. This CDR3 reads CASSPGSGGKLFF. As DNA, the CDR3 is TGCGCCAGCAGCCCCGGCAGTGGTGGGAAACTGTTTTTT.

The chain is built from TRBV20-1 and TRBJ1-5, with D hard to call. The ends were cut back, 0 bases at V and 3 bases at J, with 15 bases in the middle. The CDR3 has 16 residues. CDR1 is DFQATT and CDR2 is SNEGSKA in the germline V gene (reference sequence). The CDR3 here is CSARDRDPGFNQPQHF. In DNA form, the CDR3 reads TGCAGTGCTAGAGATCGAGATCCGGGGTTCAATCAGCCCCAGCATTTT.

This clonotype was counted ten times or more. V is TRBV6-2 or TRBV6-3 and J is TRBJ1-1; D perhaps matches TRBD1 (5 bases). Germline CDR1 reads MNHEY; CDR2 reads SVGEGT. V was trimmed by 2 bases and J by 0 bases, leaving 10 bases between them. The CDR3 is 15 residues long. The CDR3 here is CASSYVTGVNTEAFF. In DNA form, the CDR3 reads TGTGCCAGCAGTTACGTTACAGGAGTGAACACTGAAGCTTTCTTT.

This sequence joins TRBV3-1 and TRBJ1-1, with TRBD1 identical over 7 bases. Germline-derived CDR1 and CDR2 are LGHDT and YNNKEL (reference sequence). Unmatched junction bases numbered 8, after V lost 1 base and J lost 0 bases. The CDR3 loop spans 17 amino acids. The CDR3 DNA follows: TGTGCCAGCAGCCAAGGGTTCCGGGACAGATTGAACACTGAAGCTTTCTTT. Encoded protein: CASSQGFRDRLNTEAFF.

The chain uses TRBV2 and TRBJ2-7, with 9 bases matching TRBD1. The germline CDR1 and CDR2 sequences are SNHLY and FYNNEI. V was pared by 6 bases and J by 3 bases, with 6 bases of the junction left unmatched. The CDR3 contains 14 residues. The DNA of the CDR3 is TGTGCCAGCAGACCCGGGACAGGGAACTACGAGCAGTACTTC. Translating gives CASRPGTGNYEQYF.

This clonotype turned up a few times. The chain combines TRBV5-1 with TRBJ1-1; D is possibly TRBD1 (5 bases). Looked up from germline, CDR1 is SGHRS and CDR2 is YFSETQ. The CDR3 consists of 12 residues. Trimming stripped 0 bases from V and 7 bases from J, with 7 bases between. CDR3 region: CASSLGDSEAFF. The DNA for the CDR3 is TGCGCCAGCAGCTTGGGAGACAGTGAAGCTTTCTTT. The variable domain in full, with the rest retrieved from reference TRBV5-1 and TRBJ1-1, is KAGVTQTPRYLIKTRGQQVTLSCSPISGHRSVSWYQQTPGQGLQFLFEYFSETQRNKGNFPGRFSGRQFSNSRSEMNVSTLELGDSALYLCASSLGDSEAFFGQGTRLTVV.

The rearrangement joins TRBV6-5 to TRBJ2-5, with 8 bases matching TRBD1. The trim removed 5 bases at V and 5 bases at J, leaving 7 bases unmatched. The germline V gene has CDR1 MNHEY and CDR2 SVGAGI. This CDR3 comprises 14 residues. In nucleotides, the CDR3 is TGTGCCAGCAGTCAACAGGGGGATTGGGAGACCCAGTACTTC. Translated, it gives CASSQQGDWETQYF.

The chain's CDR3 is CASSRSQGIENIQYF. The CDR3 region has the DNA TGCGCCAGCAGTCGATCACAGGGTATTGAAAACATTCAGTACTTC. The J gene is TRBJ2-4, the V gene TRBV23-1; a weak D match, TRBD1 (6 bases). TRBV23-1 is an ORF, with its function uncertain. Trimming took off 4 bases at V and 5 bases at J, with 15 bases between the two ends. The CDR3 is made up of 15 amino acids.

This clonotype was observed at least ten times. The gene calls are TRBV4-3 and TRBJ2-2; D uncertain. Germline V gene data show CDR1 as LGHNA and CDR2 as YSLEER. CDR3 length: 13 residues. Deletions cut 5 bases from V and 4 bases from J, with 8 bases between. This CDR3 is CASSGVGTGELFF. CDR3 in DNA: TGCGCCAGCAGCGGGGTGGGCACCGGGGAGCTGTTTTTT.

The rearrangement uses TRBV6-2 or TRBV6-3 and TRBJ1-4; TRBD1 is a possible D gene (6 bases). CDR1 and CDR2 from the germline V gene are MNHEY and SVGEGT. Trimming stripped 2 bases from V and 5 bases from J, with 18 bases between. The CDR3 runs to 17 residues. CDR3 sequence reads: CASSYRRDIATNEKLFF. In DNA form, the CDR3 reads TGTGCCAGCAGTTACCGCCGGGACATTGCTACGAATGAAAAACTGTTTTTT.

The table lists this clonotype with a count of one. The V call is TRBV5-6, the J call TRBJ1-1, with D possibly TRBD1 on 5 matching bases. V lost 4 bases, J lost 3 bases, and 19 bases lay in between. The CDR3 runs to 16 residues. Germline lookup yields CDR1 SGHDT and CDR2 YYEEEE. CDR3 sequence (DNA): TGTGCCAGCAGCCCGGGGGTCTTGCGGGGTGACACTGAAGCTTTCTTT. Its translation is CASSPGVLRGDTEAFF.

The gene calls are TRBV7-2 and TRBJ2-3; D call uncertain. Germline V gene data show CDR1 as SGHTA and CDR2 as FQGNSA. The CDR3 totals 15 residues. Trimming took 2 bases from V and 0 from J, leaving 9 bases between them. CDR3 loop: CASSLWATSTDTQYF. The CDR3 DNA follows: TGTGCCAGCAGCTTATGGGCCACGAGCACAGATACGCAGTATTTT.

V is TRBV6-5 and J is TRBJ2-3; 8 nucleotides align to TRBD2. This CDR3 spans 16 amino acids. The germline CDR1 and CDR2 sequences are MNHEY and SVGAGI. The V segment lost 2 bases and the J segment 6 bases; nucleotides outside the gene matches: 10. CDR3 amino acids: CASSYALGRARDTQYF. The DNA for the CDR3 is TGTGCCAGCAGTTACGCCCTCGGGAGGGCCAGGGATACGCAGTATTTT.